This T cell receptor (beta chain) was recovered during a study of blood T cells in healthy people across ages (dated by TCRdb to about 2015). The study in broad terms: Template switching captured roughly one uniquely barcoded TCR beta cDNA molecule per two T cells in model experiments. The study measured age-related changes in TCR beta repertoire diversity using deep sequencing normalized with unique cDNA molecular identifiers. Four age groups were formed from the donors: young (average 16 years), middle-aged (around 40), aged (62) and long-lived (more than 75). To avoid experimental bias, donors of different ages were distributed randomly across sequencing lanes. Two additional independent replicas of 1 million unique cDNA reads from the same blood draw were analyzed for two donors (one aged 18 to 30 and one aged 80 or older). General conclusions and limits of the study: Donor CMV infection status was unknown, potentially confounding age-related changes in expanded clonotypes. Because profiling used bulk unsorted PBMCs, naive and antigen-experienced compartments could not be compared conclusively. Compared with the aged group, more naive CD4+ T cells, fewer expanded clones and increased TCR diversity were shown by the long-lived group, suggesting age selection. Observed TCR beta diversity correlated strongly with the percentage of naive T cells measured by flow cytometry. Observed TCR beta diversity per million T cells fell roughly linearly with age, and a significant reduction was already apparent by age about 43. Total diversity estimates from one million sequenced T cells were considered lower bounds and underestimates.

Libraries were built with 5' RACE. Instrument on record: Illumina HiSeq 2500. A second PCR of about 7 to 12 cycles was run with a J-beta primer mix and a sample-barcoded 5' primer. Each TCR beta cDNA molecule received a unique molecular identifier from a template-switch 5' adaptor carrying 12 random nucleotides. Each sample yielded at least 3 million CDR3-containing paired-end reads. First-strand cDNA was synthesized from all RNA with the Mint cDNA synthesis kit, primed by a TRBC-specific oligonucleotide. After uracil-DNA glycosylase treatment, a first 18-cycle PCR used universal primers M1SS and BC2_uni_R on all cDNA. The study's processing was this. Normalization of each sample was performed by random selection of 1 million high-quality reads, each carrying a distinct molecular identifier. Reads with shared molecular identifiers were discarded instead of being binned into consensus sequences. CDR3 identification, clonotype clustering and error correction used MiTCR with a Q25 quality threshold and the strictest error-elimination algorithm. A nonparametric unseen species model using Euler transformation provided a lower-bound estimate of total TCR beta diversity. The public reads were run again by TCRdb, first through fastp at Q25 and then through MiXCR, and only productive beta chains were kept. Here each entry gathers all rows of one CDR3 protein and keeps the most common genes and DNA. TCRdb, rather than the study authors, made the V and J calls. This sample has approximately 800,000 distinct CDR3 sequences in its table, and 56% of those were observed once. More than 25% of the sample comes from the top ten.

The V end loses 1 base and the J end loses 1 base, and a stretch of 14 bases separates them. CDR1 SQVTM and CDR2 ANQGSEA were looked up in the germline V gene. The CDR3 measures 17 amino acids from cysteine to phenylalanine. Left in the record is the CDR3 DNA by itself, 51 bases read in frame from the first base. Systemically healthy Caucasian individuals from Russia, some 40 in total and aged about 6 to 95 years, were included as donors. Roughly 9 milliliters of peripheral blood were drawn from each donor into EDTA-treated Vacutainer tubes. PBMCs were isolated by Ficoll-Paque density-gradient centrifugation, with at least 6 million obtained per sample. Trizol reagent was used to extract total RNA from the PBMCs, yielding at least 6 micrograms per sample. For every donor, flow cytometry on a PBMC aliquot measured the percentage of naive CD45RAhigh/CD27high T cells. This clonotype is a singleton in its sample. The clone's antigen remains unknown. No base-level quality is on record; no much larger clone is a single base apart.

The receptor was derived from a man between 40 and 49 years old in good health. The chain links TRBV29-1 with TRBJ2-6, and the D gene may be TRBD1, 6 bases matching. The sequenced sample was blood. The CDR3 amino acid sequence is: CSVEGQALSSGANVLTF. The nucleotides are TGCAGCGTTGAAGGACAGGCCCTTTCTTCTGGGGCCAACGTCCTGACTTTC.